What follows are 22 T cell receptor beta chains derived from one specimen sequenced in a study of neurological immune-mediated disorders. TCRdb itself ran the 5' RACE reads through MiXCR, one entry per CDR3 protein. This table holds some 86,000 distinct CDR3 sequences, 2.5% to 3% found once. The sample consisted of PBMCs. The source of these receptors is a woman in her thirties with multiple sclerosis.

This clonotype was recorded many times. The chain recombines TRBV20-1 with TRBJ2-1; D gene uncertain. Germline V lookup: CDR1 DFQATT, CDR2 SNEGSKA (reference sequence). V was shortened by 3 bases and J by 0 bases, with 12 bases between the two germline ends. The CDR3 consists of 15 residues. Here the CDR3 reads CSASSRISSYNEQFF. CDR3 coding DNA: TGCAGTGCTAGTTCCCGAATAAGCTCCTACAATGAGCAGTTCTTC.

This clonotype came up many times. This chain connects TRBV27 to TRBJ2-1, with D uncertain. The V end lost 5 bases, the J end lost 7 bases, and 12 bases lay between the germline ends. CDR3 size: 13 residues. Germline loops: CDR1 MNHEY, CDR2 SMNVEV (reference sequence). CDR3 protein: CASSARGSNEQFF. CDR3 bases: TGTGCCAGCAGTGCCCGTGGTAGTAATGAGCAGTTCTTC.

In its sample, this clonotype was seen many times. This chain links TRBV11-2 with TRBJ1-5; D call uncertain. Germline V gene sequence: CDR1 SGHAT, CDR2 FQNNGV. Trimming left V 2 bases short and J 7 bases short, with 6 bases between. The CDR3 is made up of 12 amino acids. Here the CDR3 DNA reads TGTGCCAGCAGCTTAAACGGGCAGCCCCAGCATTTT. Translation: CASSLNGQPQHF.

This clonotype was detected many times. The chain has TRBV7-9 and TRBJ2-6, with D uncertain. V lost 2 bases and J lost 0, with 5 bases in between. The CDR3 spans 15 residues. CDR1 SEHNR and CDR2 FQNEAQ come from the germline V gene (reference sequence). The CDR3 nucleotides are TGTGCCAGCAGCTTAACATCCTCTGGGGCCAACGTCCTGACTTTC. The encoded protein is CASSLTSSGANVLTF.

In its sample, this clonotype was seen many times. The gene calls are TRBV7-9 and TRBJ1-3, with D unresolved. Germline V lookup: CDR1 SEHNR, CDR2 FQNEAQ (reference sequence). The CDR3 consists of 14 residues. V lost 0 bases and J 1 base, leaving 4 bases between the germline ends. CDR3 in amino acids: CASSLAGSGNTIYF. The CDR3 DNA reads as TGTGCCAGCAGCTTAGCCGGGTCTGGAAACACCATATATTTT.

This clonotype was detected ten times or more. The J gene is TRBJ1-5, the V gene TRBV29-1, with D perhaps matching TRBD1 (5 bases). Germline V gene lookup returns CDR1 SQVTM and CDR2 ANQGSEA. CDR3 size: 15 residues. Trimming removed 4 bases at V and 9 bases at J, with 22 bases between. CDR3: CSVVLVSGRAGPQHF. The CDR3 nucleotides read TGCAGCGTTGTTCTGGTTTCAGGGCGAGCGGGGCCCCAGCATTTT.

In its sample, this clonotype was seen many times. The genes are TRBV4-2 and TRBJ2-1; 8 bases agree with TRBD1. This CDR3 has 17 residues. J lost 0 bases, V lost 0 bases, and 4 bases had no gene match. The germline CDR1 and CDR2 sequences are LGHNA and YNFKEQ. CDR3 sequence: CASSQDWQGASYNEQFF. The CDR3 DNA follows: TGTGCCAGCAGCCAAGATTGGCAGGGGGCCTCCTACAATGAGCAGTTCTTC.

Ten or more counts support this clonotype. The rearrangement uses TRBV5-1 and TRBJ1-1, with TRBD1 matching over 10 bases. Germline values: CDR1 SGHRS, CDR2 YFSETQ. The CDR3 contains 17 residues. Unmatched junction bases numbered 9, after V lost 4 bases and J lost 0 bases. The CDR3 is CASSPRDRGSLNTEAFF. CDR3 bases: TGCGCCAGCAGCCCCCGGGACAGGGGCTCTTTGAACACTGAAGCTTTCTTT.

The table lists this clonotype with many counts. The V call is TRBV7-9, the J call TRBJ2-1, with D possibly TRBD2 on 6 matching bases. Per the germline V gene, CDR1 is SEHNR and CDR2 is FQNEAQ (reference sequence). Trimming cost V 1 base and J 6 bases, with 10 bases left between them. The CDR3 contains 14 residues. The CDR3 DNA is TGTGCCAGCAGCTTAGGACTAGGGGTCAATGAGCAGTTCTTC. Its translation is CASSLGLGVNEQFF. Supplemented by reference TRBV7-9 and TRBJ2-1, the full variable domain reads DTGVSQNPRHKITKRGQNVTFRCDPISEHNRLYWYRQTLGQGPEFLTYFQNEAQLEKSRLLSDRFSAERPKGSFSTLEIQRTEQGDSAMYLCASSLGLGVNEQFFGPGTRLTVL.

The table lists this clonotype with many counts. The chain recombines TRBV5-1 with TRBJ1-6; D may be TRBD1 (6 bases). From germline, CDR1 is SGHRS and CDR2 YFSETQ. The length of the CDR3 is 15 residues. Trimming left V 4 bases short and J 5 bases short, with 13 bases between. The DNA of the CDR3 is TGCGCCAGCAGCAACGGACAGATTAATAATTCACCCCTCCACTTT. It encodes CASSNGQINNSPLHF.

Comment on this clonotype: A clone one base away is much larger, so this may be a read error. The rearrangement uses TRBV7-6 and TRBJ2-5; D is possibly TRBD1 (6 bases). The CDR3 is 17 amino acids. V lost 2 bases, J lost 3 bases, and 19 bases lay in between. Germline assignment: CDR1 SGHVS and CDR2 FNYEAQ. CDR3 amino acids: CASSLYRDSIKEETQYF. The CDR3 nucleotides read TGTGCCAGCAGCTTATACAGGGATAGCATCAAAGAAGAGACCCAGTACTTC.

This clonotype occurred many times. CDR3 nucleotide sequence: TGTGCCAGCACCCTCAGAGGCGGGAGGGCCCGATACGAGCAGTACTTC. As protein: CASTLRGGRARYEQYF. This chain joins TRBV6-1 and TRBJ2-7, with 9 bases identical to TRBD2. This CDR3 spans 16 amino acids. Germline V gene data show CDR1 as MNHNS and CDR2 as SASEGT. J was trimmed by 4 bases and V by 7 bases; bases with no gene match: 14.

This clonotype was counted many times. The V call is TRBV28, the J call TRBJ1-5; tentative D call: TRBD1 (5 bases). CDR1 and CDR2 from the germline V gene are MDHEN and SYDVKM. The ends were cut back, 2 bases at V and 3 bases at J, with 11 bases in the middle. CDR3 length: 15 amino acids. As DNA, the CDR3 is TGTGCCAGCAGTTTAGGGACGGATTACAATCAGCCCCAGCATTTT. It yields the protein CASSLGTDYNQPQHF.

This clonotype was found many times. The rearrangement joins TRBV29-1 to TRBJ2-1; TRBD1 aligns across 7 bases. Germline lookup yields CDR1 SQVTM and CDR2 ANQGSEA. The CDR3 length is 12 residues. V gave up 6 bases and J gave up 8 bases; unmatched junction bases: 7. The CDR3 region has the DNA TGCAGCGTCAGACAGGGTAGCTATGAGCAGTTCTTC. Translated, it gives CSVRQGSYEQFF.

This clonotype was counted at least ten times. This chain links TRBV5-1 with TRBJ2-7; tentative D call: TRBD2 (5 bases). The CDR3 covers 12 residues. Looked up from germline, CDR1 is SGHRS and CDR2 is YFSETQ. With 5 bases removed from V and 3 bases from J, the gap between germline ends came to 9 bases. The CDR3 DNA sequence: TGCGCCAGCAGAAGGAGCGGCTACGAGCAGTACTTC. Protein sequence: CASRRSGYEQYF.

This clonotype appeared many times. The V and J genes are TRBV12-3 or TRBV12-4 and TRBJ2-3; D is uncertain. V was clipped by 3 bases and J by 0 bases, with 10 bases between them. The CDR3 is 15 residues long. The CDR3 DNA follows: TGTGCCAGCAGTTTGCTGTTGACCAGCACAGATACGCAGTATTTT. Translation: CASSLLLTSTDTQYF.

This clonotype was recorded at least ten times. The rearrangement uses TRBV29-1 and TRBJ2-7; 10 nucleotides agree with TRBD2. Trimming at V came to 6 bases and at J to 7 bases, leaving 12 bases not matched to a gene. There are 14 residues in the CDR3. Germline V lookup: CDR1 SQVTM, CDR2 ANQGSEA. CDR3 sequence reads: CSVWTSGLTGEQYF. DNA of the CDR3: TGCAGCGTGTGGACTAGCGGTCTAACGGGGGAGCAGTACTTC.

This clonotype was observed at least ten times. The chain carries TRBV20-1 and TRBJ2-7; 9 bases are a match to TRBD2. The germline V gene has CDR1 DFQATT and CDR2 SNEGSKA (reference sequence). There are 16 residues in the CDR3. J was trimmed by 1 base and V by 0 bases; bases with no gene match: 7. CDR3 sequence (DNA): TGCAGTGCTAGAGACCTAGCGGGAATCGCATCCTACGAGCAGTACTTC. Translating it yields CSARDLAGIASYEQYF.

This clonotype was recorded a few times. CDR3 nucleotides: TGTGCCAGCAGCTTAGTTGTCTATGAGCAGTTCTTC. This codes for CASSLVVYEQFF. The gene calls are TRBV7-2 and TRBJ2-1; D is unclear. V lost 1 base and J 8 bases, leaving 6 bases between the germline ends. The germline V gene has CDR1 SGHTA and CDR2 FQGNSA. This CDR3 has 12 amino acids.

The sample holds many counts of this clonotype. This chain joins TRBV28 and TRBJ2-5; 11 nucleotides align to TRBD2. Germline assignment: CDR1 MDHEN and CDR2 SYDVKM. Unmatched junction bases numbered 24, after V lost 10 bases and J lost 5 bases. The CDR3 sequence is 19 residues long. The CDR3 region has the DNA TGTGCCACCCTCCGTTCGCTAGCGGGAGGTCTGGTTCCGGTGGAGACCCAGTACTTC. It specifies CATLRSLAGGLVPVETQYF.

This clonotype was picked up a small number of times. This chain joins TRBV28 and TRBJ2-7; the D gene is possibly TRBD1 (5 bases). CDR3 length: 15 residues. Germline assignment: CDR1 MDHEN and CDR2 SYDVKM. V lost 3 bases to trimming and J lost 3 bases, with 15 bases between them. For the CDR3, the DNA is TGTGCCAGCAGTTTGCCCTCCGGACAAGGCTACGAGCAGTACTTC. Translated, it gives CASSLPSGQGYEQYF.

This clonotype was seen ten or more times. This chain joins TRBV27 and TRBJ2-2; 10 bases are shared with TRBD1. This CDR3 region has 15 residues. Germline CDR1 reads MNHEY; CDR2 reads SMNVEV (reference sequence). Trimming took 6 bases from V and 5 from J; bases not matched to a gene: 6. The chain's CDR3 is CASSDRGLRTGELFF. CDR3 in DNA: TGTGCCAGCAGCGACAGGGGGCTGAGGACCGGGGAGCTGTTTTTT.